The 20 T cell receptor beta chains below come from one sample, sequenced in a study of T cells in tumors after PD-1 blockade. The repertoire was sequenced with immunoSEQ multiplex PCR; TCRdb's copy has only in-frame clones and lacks some. The sample gives around 14,000 clones, less than 75% of which show up once; more than 30% is in the top ten. The starting material was tumor tissue, obtained after anti-PD-1 treatment. The receptor set was obtained from a human donor with cutaneous squamous cell carcinoma.

The genes are TRBV18 and TRBJ2-6; the D is unclear. This CDR3 region has 14 residues. Germline values: CDR1 KGHSH, CDR2 LQKENI. The V end was cut by 3 bases, the J end by 1 base, with 4 bases between. CDR3 coding DNA: TGTGCCAGCTCACCCGAATCTGGGGCCAACGTCCTGACTTTC. It codes for CASSPESGANVLTF.

This clone has only a few counts. This chain connects TRBV2 to TRBJ2-1, with D perhaps matching TRBD1 or TRBD2 (5 bases each). The V gene's germline CDR1 is SNHLY and CDR2 FYNNEI. This CDR3 comprises 13 residues. The ends were cut back, 3 bases at V and 8 bases at J, with 11 bases in the middle. In DNA form, the CDR3 reads TGTGCCAGCAGTGATGTTGGGACCCATGAGCAGTTCTTC. This encodes CASSDVGTHEQFF.

This chain links TRBV5-1 with TRBJ1-2; D is unclear. In germline, CDR1 is SGHRS, CDR2 YFSETQ. This CDR3 comprises 14 residues. With 4 bases removed from V and 4 bases from J, the gap between germline ends came to 14 bases. The CDR3 protein is CASSKEPEGYGYTF. CDR3 nucleotide sequence: TGCGCCAGCAGCAAGGAGCCTGAGGGCTATGGCTACACCTTC. Full variable domain (missing parts from reference TRBV5-1 and TRBJ1-2): KAGVTQTPRYLIKTRGQQVTLSCSPISGHRSVSWYQQTPGQGLQFLFEYFSETQRNKGNFPGRFSGRQFSNSRSEMNVSTLELGDSALYLCASSKEPEGYGYTFGSGTRLTVV.

This chain joins TRBV7-9 and TRBJ2-1, with 13 bases matching TRBD2. The CDR3 runs 15 residues. After removal of 4 bases from V and 10 bases from J, the junction contained 7 bases not matched to a gene. Germline CDR1 and CDR2: SEHNR and FQNEAQ (reference sequence). The CDR3 is CASSSTSGRAQEQFF. The DNA for the CDR3 is TGTGCCAGCAGCTCCACTAGCGGGAGGGCCCAGGAGCAGTTCTTC.

This clone is classed as medium-sized (0.01 to 0.1%). The chain is built from TRBV7-2 and TRBJ1-4, with no clear D. CDR3 length equals 13 residues. Germline V CDR1 and CDR2: SGHTA, FQGNSA. With 5 bases removed from V and 5 bases from J, the gap between germline ends came to 9 bases. DNA for the CDR3: TGTGCCAGCAGCACCGAGGCGAATGAAAAACTGTTTTTT. It codes for CASSTEANEKLFF.

This CDR3 reads CASSLSARSQPQHF. The CDR3 coding sequence is TGTGCCAGCAGTTTATCAGCCAGAAGTCAGCCCCAGCATTTT. The chain links TRBV27 to TRBJ1-5, with D hard to call. Between the trimmed V and J ends, which lost 0 bases and 6 bases, there was a span of 9 bases. The CDR3 is made up of 14 amino acids. Germline CDR1 is MNHEY and CDR2 is SMNVEV (reference sequence).

CDR3 sequence: CASSSPSGGANTGELFF. The CDR3 coding sequence is TGTGCCAGCAGCTCCCCTAGCGGGGGAGCGAACACCGGGGAGCTGTTTTTT. This chain connects TRBV7-9 to TRBJ2-2, with 10 bases identical to TRBD2. This CDR3 has 17 residues. CDR1 SEHNR and CDR2 FQNEAQ come from the germline V gene (reference sequence). V dropped 4 bases and J dropped 0; count of bases not matched to a gene: 5.

The chain has TRBV19 and TRBJ2-1; tentatively, D is TRBD1 (5 bases). Trimming cost V 0 bases and J 2 bases, with 8 bases left between them. There are 15 residues in the CDR3. CDR1 and CDR2 from the germline V gene are LNHDA and SQIVND (reference sequence). CDR3 in amino acids: CASSIDRATYNEQFF. CDR3 DNA sequence: TGTGCCAGTAGTATAGACAGGGCCACCTACAATGAGCAGTTCTTC.

This chain connects TRBV5-6 to TRBJ2-7; possibly TRBD1 for D (5 bases). Per germline, CDR1 SGHDT and CDR2 YYEEEE. Deletions cut 1 base from V and 3 bases from J, with 11 bases between. The CDR3 consists of 14 residues. CDR3 nucleotide sequence: TGTGCCAGCAGCTTGTCCCTCAGGGTCTACGAGCAGTACTTC. Its protein is CASSLSLRVYEQYF.

This chain joins TRBV3-1 (or the pseudogene TRBV3-2) and TRBJ2-7; no clear D. The germline V and J ends were trimmed by 5 bases and 3 bases, with 5 bases remaining between them. The CDR3 has 11 amino acids. Germline CDR1 LGHDT, CDR2 YNNKEL (reference sequence). CDR3 loop: CASSGNYEQYF. In nucleotides, the CDR3 is TGTGCCAGCAGCGGAAACTACGAGCAGTACTTC.

A few counts support this clone. The gene calls are TRBV4-1 and TRBJ2-3; 10 bases align to TRBD1. The germline CDR1 and CDR2 sequences are MGHRA and YSYEKL. V dropped 3 bases and J dropped 7; count of bases not matched to a gene: 10. This CDR3 region has 16 residues. In DNA, the CDR3 is TGCGCCAGCAGCCACCGAGGACAGGGGGGTAGGAATACGCAGTATTTT. Translation gives CASSHRGQGGRNTQYF.

The gene calls are TRBV6-5 and TRBJ1-6; D uncertain. CDR3 length equals 15 residues. CDR1 and CDR2 (germline): MNHEY, SVGAGI. V was pared by 2 bases and J by 7 bases, with 12 bases between. The CDR3 nucleotides read TGTGCCAGCAGTTACGCAGACCGATCGAATTCACCCCTCCACTTT. Translating gives CASSYADRSNSPLHF.

J is TRBJ2-1 and V is TRBV28; 11 nucleotides agree with TRBD1. The trim removed 6 bases at V and 3 bases at J, leaving 7 bases unmatched. This CDR3 has 16 residues. Germline CDR1 MDHEN, CDR2 SYDVKM. This CDR3 reads CASSSPGTGGYNEQFF. As DNA, the CDR3 is TGTGCCAGCAGCAGCCCTGGGACAGGGGGCTACAATGAGCAGTTCTTC.

J is TRBJ1-6 and V is TRBV11-3; 7 bases agree with TRBD1. This CDR3 is built from 16 residues. V was clipped by 2 bases and J by 8 bases; unmatched bases: 9. Germline CDR1 reads SGHNT; CDR2 reads YENEEA. The CDR3 region has the DNA TGTGCCAGCAGCTTAAGCGATAGGGGGCAGGATTCACCCCTCCACTTT. The encoded protein is CASSLSDRGQDSPLHF.

This clone is labeled as medium-sized. The chain is built from TRBV28 and TRBJ1-4; D unresolved. The germline V gene has CDR1 MDHEN and CDR2 SYDVKM. V was trimmed by 1 base and J by 8 bases, leaving 17 bases between them. This CDR3 has 16 residues. DNA of the CDR3: TGTGCCAGCAGTTTATCCAGGACGGCCTCCGCGGAAAAACTGTTTTTT. Its translation is CASSLSRTASAEKLFF.

The rearrangement uses TRBV6-5 and TRBJ1-3; D uncertain. The CDR3 sequence is 13 residues long. The germline V gene has CDR1 MNHEY and CDR2 SVGAGI. The ends were cut back, 2 bases at V and 0 bases at J, with 2 bases in the middle. CDR3 sequence (DNA): TGTGCCAGCAGTTACAACTCTGGAAACACCATATATTTT. Translation: CASSYNSGNTIYF.

The chain couples TRBV18 to TRBJ2-4; TRBD2 agrees at 10 bases. V was clipped by 2 bases and J by 5 bases; unmatched bases: 3. The CDR3 length is 15 residues. From germline, CDR1 is KGHSH and CDR2 LQKENI. CDR3 sequence reads: CASSPAAGGENIQYF. The CDR3 nucleotides read TGTGCCAGCTCACCAGCAGCGGGAGGGGAAAACATTCAGTACTTC.

CDR3 residues: CASSQDVWDRGSYEQYF. The CDR3, as DNA: TGTGCCAGCAGCCAAGACGTCTGGGACAGGGGCTCCTACGAGCAGTACTTC. The V gene is TRBV14, the J gene TRBJ2-7; 10 bases are shared with TRBD1. V lost 0 bases and J lost 0; bases outside the gene matches: 5. This CDR3 is built from 17 residues. The germline CDR1 and CDR2 sequences are SGHDN and FVKESK.

This clone was seen more than once but under ten times. This chain joins TRBV7-9 and TRBJ1-5, with D possibly matching TRBD1 (6 bases). With 5 bases removed from V and 2 bases from J, the gap between germline ends came to 16 bases. This CDR3 region has 16 residues. Germline lookup yields CDR1 SEHNR and CDR2 FQNEAQ (reference sequence). For the CDR3, the DNA is TGTGCCAGCAGCCTCTACCCAGGGGCCGGCAATCAGCCCCAGCATTTT. This codes for CASSLYPGAGNQPQHF.

V is TRBV12-3 or TRBV12-4 and J is TRBJ2-1; a possible D gene is TRBD2 (5 bases). The CDR3 covers 13 residues. V was cut by 7 bases and J by 5 bases, with 12 bases left in between. The CDR3 DNA is TGTGCCAGCATAGGACTCTTTAACAATGAGCAGTTCTTC. It encodes CASIGLFNNEQFF.